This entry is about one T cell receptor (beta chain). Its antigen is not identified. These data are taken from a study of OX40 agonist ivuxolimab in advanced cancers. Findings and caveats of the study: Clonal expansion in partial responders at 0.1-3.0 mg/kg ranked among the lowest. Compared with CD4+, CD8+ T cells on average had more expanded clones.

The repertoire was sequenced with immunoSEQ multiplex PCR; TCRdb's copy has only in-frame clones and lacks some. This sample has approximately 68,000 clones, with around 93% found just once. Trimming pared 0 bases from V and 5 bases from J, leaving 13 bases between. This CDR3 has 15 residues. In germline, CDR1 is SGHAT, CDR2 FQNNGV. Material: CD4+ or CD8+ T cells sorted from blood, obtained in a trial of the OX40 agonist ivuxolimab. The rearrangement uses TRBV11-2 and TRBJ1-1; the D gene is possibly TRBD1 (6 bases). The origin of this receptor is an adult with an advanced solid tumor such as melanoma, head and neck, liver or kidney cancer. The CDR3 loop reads CASSLDGGGGTEAFF. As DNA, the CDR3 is TGTGCCAGCAGCTTAGATGGGGGAGGGGGAACTGAAGCTTTCTTT.